A selection of T cell receptor beta chains follows, all from one sample in a study of PD-L1 blockade in urothelial cancer. The repertoire was sequenced with immunoSEQ multiplex PCR; TCRdb's copy has only in-frame clones and lacks some. The sample includes tens of thousands of clones, about four fifths seen only once; the top ten take more than 5%. The input for sequencing was PBMCs, taken around atezolizumab (anti-PD-L1) treatment. The receptors come from a man between 65 and 80 years old with urothelial cancer. Both conserved end residues are part of each CDR3. The D gene is left open where the match is weak. A row's size may be missing; if present it is once, few, many or a size class.

>-|-|TRBJ1-5|13|TRBV5-8
CASKLFVNQPQHF
TGTGCCAGCAAGCTCTTCGTCAATCAGCCCCAGCATTTT
>-|-|TRBJ1-1|13|TRBV11-2
CASSWKGVTEAFF
TGTGCCAGCAGCTGGAAGGGAGTAACTGAAGCTTTCTTT
>TRBD1|few|TRBJ1-3|13|TRBV2
CASQTGPGNTIYF
TGTGCCAGCCAGACAGGGCCCGGAAACACCATATATTTT
>TRBD1|-|TRBJ2-1|13|TRBV7-8
CASSRDRVNEQFF
TGTGCCAGCAGCCGGGACAGGGTCAATGAGCAGTTCTTC
>TRBD1|-|TRBJ2-7|14|TRBV11-2
CASSLQGAGYEQYF
TGTGCCAGCAGCTTGCAGGGGGCGGGATACGAGCAGTACTTC
>-|-|TRBJ2-3|14|TRBV5-1
CASSARDRTDTQYF
TGCGCCAGCAGCGCGCGTGACAGGACAGATACGCAGTATTTT
>-|-|TRBJ2-3|12|TRBV29-1
CSVGSDTDTQYF
TGCAGCGTTGGTAGCGACACAGATACGCAGTATTTT
>-|-|TRBJ2-7|15|TRBV10-2
CASSDITSRSYEQYF
TGCGCCAGCAGTGATATAACTAGCAGATCCTACGAGCAGTACTTC
>-|-|TRBJ1-1|16|TRBV6-1
CASSEPGQTLGAEAFF
TGTGCCAGCAGTGAACCGGGACAAACCCTAGGGGCTGAAGCTTTCTTT
>-|once|TRBJ2-7|15|TRBV19
CASSIVAGESYEQYF
TGTGCCAGTAGTATAGTGGCAGGGGAATCCTACGAGCAGTACTTC
>-|once|TRBJ2-2|23|TRBV21-1
CASSAGSQTGTSGLRANTGELFF
TGTGCCAGCAGCGCAGGGTCCCAAACCGGGACTAGCGGGTTACGCGCGAACACCGGGGAGCTGTTTTTT
>-|-|TRBJ2-3|14|TRBV15
CATSRALATDTQYF
TGTGCCACCAGCAGAGCCCTAGCGACAGATACGCAGTATTTT
>-|-|TRBJ2-5|10|TRBV6-4
CASRGGTQYF
TGTGCCAGCCGCGGAGGGACCCAGTACTTC
>TRBD2|-|TRBJ2-1|14|TRBV19
CASSGAVAGGEQFF
TGTGCCAGTAGCGGAGCGGTAGCGGGGGGGGAACAGTTCTTC
>TRBD1|-|TRBJ2-7|14|TRBV19
CASSIRTGRYEQYF
TGTGCCAGTAGTATCCGGACAGGAAGGTACGAGCAGTACTTC
>TRBD1|-|TRBJ1-5|14|TRBV19
CASSDRGGHQPQHF
TGTGCCAGTAGTGACAGGGGAGGTCATCAGCCCCAGCATTTT
>-|-|TRBJ2-3|15|TRBV4-1
CASSQDSSSTDTQYF
TGCGCCAGCAGCCAAGATAGCTCTAGCACAGATACGCAGTATTTT
>-|-|TRBJ1-1|15|TRBV5-1
CASNLDSSPKTEAFF
TGCGCCAGCAACTTGGACAGTTCCCCGAAGACTGAAGCTTTCTTT
>TRBD1|-|TRBJ1-1|15|TRBV7-2
CASSLPGQLGAEAFF
TGTGCCAGCAGCTTACCGGGACAGCTTGGCGCTGAAGCTTTCTTT
>TRBD2|few|TRBJ2-3|16|TRBV4-3
CASSQWGSGVTDTQYF
TGCGCCAGCAGCCAATGGGGTAGCGGGGTGACAGATACGCAGTATTTT
>-|-|TRBJ2-7|12|TRBV2
CASSDGGYEQYF
TGTGCCAGCAGTGACGGAGGGTACGAGCAGTACTTC
>-|-|TRBJ1-2|13|TRBV5-4
CASSLATGTGYTF
TGTGCCAGCAGCTTGGCAACAGGGACTGGCTACACCTTC
>-|-|TRBJ2-1|15|TRBV19
CASSSSYRTNNEQFF
TGTGCCAGTAGTAGTTCGTACAGGACGAACAATGAGCAGTTCTTC
>-|few|TRBJ2-2|14|TRBV7-3
CASSSKHITGELFF
TGTGCCAGCAGCTCCAAACACATAACCGGGGAGCTGTTTTTT
>-|-|TRBJ1-2|13|TRBV5-4
CASSLLQGNGYTF
TGTGCCAGCAGCTTGCTGCAGGGGAATGGCTACACCTTC
>-|once|TRBJ2-7|13|TRBV6-1
CASSKTDSYEQYF
TGTGCCAGCAGCAAGACAGACTCCTACGAGCAGTACTTC
>TRBD1|-|TRBJ2-6|15|TRBV30
CAWKIRDRVSNVLTF
TGTGCCTGGAAAATCCGGGACAGGGTTTCCAACGTCCTGACTTTC
>TRBD2|once|TRBJ2-1|15|TRBV5-1
CASSTGTSDYNEQFF
TGCGCCAGCAGCACCGGGACTAGCGATTACAATGAGCAGTTCTTC
>-|-|TRBJ1-5|14|TRBV6-6
CASSPRGSNQPQHF
TGTGCCAGCAGTCCTCGGGGTAGCAATCAGCCCCAGCATTTT
>-|-|TRBJ2-3|14|TRBV11-1
CASSLIPGTDTQYF
TGTGCCAGCAGCTTAATTCCGGGCACAGATACGCAGTATTTT
>-|-|TRBJ2-3|15|TRBV11-2
CASSSRGTDTDTQYF
TGTGCCAGCAGCTCCCGCGGGACAGACACAGATACGCAGTATTTT
>TRBD2|-|TRBJ2-5|16|TRBV5-1
CASSWVLAGVQETQYF
TGCGCCAGCAGCTGGGTTCTAGCGGGGGTACAAGAGACCCAGTACTTC
>-|-|TRBJ2-4|12|TRBV19
CASSLSQNIQYF
TGTGCCAGTAGCCTCAGTCAAAACATTCAGTACTTC
>-|-|TRBJ1-5|12|TRBV30
CAWSLPAEPQHF
TGTGCCTGGAGCCTACCGGCGGAGCCCCAGCATTTT
>-|once|TRBJ2-5|14|TRBV7-2
CASRVDITQETQYF
TGTGCCAGCAGGGTCGACATAACTCAAGAGACCCAGTACTTC
>-|-|TRBJ1-2|13|TRBV28
CASSLGAGRGYTF
TGTGCCAGCAGTTTAGGGGCGGGGAGAGGCTACACCTTC
>-|-|TRBJ1-2|13|TRBV13
CASSLNRDYGYTF
TGTGCCAGCAGCTTGAACAGAGACTATGGCTACACCTTC
>-|-|TRBJ1-3|13|TRBV29-1
CSVVQGDGNTIYF
TGCAGCGTAGTACAGGGTGATGGAAACACCATATATTTT
>TRBD2|-|TRBJ2-2|15|TRBV2
CASSEPSGGRGELFF
TGTGCCAGCAGTGAACCTAGCGGGGGGCGGGGGGAGCTGTTTTTT
>TRBD1|-|TRBJ2-7|15|TRBV7-9
CASSLGQGLSYEQYF
TGTGCCAGCAGCTTGGGACAGGGTTTATCGTACGAGCAGTACTTC
>-|-|TRBJ2-1|13|TRBV6-5
CASKLTIYNEQFF
TGTGCCAGCAAGTTGACTATATACAATGAGCAGTTCTTC
>TRBD2|-|TRBJ2-3|17|TRBV7-3
CASSSPVAGGRGDTQYF
TGTGCCAGCAGTTCACCTGTTGCGGGGGGGCGTGGAGATACGCAGTATTTT